The present TCR beta chain was sequenced within a study of beta chain features in type 1 diabetes. Findings and limits, study-wide: Insertions at VDJ junctions were less frequent in type 1 diabetes patients. These patients also deleted more nucleotides at the same junctions. TCRB CDR3 length was moderately but significantly reduced in all four CD4+ subsets of Type 1 diabetes patients. The analysis here could not establish whether HLA type shapes TCRB rearrangement.

Trimming shortened V by 3 bases and J by 2 bases, and 10 bases separated the two germline ends. The CDR3 covers 13 residues. Germline V CDR1 and CDR2: SQVTM, ANQGSEA. Expressed TCRB transcripts were sequenced after all isolated RNA was converted to cDNA. Profiling relied on immunoSEQ multiplex PCR, and the TCRdb table lists in-frame clones only, not all of them. This sample has about 170,000 clones, with over 6% found just once. Comments on this clone: Its antigen is unknown.

What was sequenced was central memory CD4+ T cells from blood. The sequence was collected from a man aged 18 to 29 with type 1 diabetes. The genes are TRBV29-1 and TRBJ1-1; D call uncertain. The CDR3 loop is CSVEWQPNTEAFF. DNA for the CDR3: TGCAGCGTTGAGTGGCAACCAAACACTGAAGCTTTCTTT.